These 18 T cell receptor beta chains came from one sample sequenced in a study of T-cell reconstitution after alpha-beta-depleted transplantation in children. The TCRbeta library incorporated unique molecular identifiers. TCRdb ran MiXCR on the PCR reads and lists one entry per CDR3 protein. The data contain about 500,000 distinct CDR3 sequences, 30% to 35% of them singletons. Specimen: PBMCs from the stem cell graft donor, collected from the stem cell graft. Source of these receptors: a human donor who donated a stem cell graft to a child with aplastic anemia.

The CDR3, as DNA: TGTGCCAGCAGTTACGGACTTGGGACTAGCGGGAAGCACAATGAGCAGTTCTTC. Amino acids: CASSYGLGTSGKHNEQFF. The V call is TRBV6-2 or TRBV6-3, the J call TRBJ2-1, with 13 bases aligning to TRBD2. V trimming: 2 bases; J trimming: 5 bases; junction bases outside the gene matches: 9. There are 18 residues in the CDR3. The germline CDR1 and CDR2 sequences are MNHEY and SVGEGT.

The CDR3 protein is CASSAPGAGVTDTQYF. The CDR3 DNA is TGTGCCAGCAGCGCCCCAGGAGCGGGTGTCACAGATACGCAGTATTTT. The J gene is TRBJ2-3, the V gene TRBV9, with a tentative D call TRBD2 (6 bases). Germline CDR1 reads SGDLS; CDR2 reads YYNGEE. This CDR3 contains 16 residues. Trimming left V 3 bases short and J 2 bases short, with 16 bases between.

The table lists this clonotype with a few counts. The chain recombines TRBV7-9 with TRBJ2-7; D unresolved. Trimming removed 0 bases at V and 0 bases at J, with 9 bases between. The CDR3 spans 15 residues. The germline V gene encodes CDR1 SEHNR and CDR2 FQNEAQ (reference sequence). The CDR3 nucleotides read TGTGCCAGCAGCTTAGCGCCCGGACCCTCCTACGAGCAGTACTTC. Amino acid sequence: CASSLAPGPSYEQYF.

V is TRBV20-1 and J is TRBJ2-1; D may correspond to TRBD1 or TRBD2 (6 bases each). V was trimmed by 4 bases and J by 2 bases, leaving 12 bases between them. Germline V gene data show CDR1 as DFQATT and CDR2 as SNEGSKA (reference sequence). This CDR3 region has 14 residues. DNA of the CDR3: TGCAGTGCTAAGGGGGAGGTCCCCTACAATGAGCAGTTCTTC. Translated: CSAKGEVPYNEQFF.

V usage is TRBV7-9 and J usage is TRBJ2-3; D gene ambiguous. This CDR3 is 15 amino acids long. V lost 2 bases and J 2 bases, leaving 11 bases between the germline ends. Germline V gives CDR1 SEHNR, CDR2 FQNEAQ (reference sequence). The DNA for the CDR3 is TGTGCCAGCAGCTTATCAGTAGGGAACACAGATACGCAGTATTTT. Its protein product is CASSLSVGNTDTQYF.

The chain employs TRBV6-1 and TRBJ1-1; D is unclear. Looked up from germline, CDR1 is MNHNS and CDR2 is SASEGT. Trimming stripped 6 bases from V and 0 bases from J, with 8 bases between. The CDR3 sequence is 13 residues long. The CDR3 region has the DNA TGTGCCAGCAGGCGGTTCTTGAACACTGAAGCTTTCTTT. It encodes CASRRFLNTEAFF.

This clonotype was detected only a few times. The CDR3 reads CASSQEIGTEAFF. In nucleotides, the CDR3 is TGCGCCAGCAGCCAAGAGATCGGCACTGAAGCTTTCTTT. The rearrangement uses TRBV4-3 and TRBJ1-1; D remains ambiguous. Germline CDR1 reads LGHNA; CDR2 reads YSLEER. V gave up 0 bases and J gave up 4 bases, with 6 bases separating them. The length of the CDR3 is 13 residues.

This clonotype was counted only a few times. The V gene is TRBV20-1, the J gene TRBJ1-1; the D is unclear. The CDR3 spans 14 residues. The germline V and J ends were trimmed by 6 bases and 1 base, with 15 bases remaining between them. CDR1 is DFQATT, CDR2 SNEGSKA, per germline (reference sequence). CDR3 protein: CSAKRGGPNTEAFF. DNA for the CDR3: TGCAGTGCCAAGAGAGGTGGACCGAACACTGAAGCTTTCTTT.

The chain has TRBV29-1 and TRBJ1-1; D gene uncertain. V gave up 0 bases and J gave up 3 bases, with 11 bases separating them. Germline assignment: CDR1 SQVTM and CDR2 ANQGSEA. CDR3 length equals 14 residues. The CDR3 sequence is CSVEDLPKDTEAFF. CDR3 coding DNA: TGCAGCGTTGAAGATCTCCCCAAGGACACTGAAGCTTTCTTT.

This clonotype was seen a handful of times. This chain links TRBV7-6 with TRBJ2-5; 8 bases line up with TRBD2. This CDR3 has 16 residues. V trimming: 2 bases; J trimming: 3 bases; junction bases outside the gene matches: 8. Germline CDR1 is SGHVS and CDR2 is FNYEAQ. The CDR3 DNA reads as TGTGCCAGCAGCTTACTTTCCCCGGGAGGGGAAGAGACCCAGTACTTC. It specifies CASSLLSPGGEETQYF.

V usage is TRBV19 and J usage is TRBJ2-3, with D hard to call. CDR3 size: 13 residues. Germline V gene data show CDR1 as LNHDA and CDR2 as SQIVND (reference sequence). V was cut by 3 bases and J by 5 bases, with 9 bases left in between. CDR3 sequence (DNA): TGTGCCAGTAGTATCGGGCGCCTAGATACGCAGTATTTT. Its translation: CASSIGRLDTQYF.

The chain employs TRBV20-1 and TRBJ2-7; D may correspond to TRBD1 or TRBD2 (5 bases each). The V gene lost 2 bases and the J gene lost 0 bases, with 11 bases spanning the gap. CDR3 length equals 14 residues. CDR1 DFQATT and CDR2 SNEGSKA come from the germline V gene (reference sequence). CDR3 loop: CSARRDASSYEQYF. The CDR3 DNA reads TGCAGTGCTAGAAGGGACGCCAGCTCCTACGAGCAGTACTTC.

The chain's CDR3 is CASRLGQGGTDTQYF. CDR3 DNA sequence: TGCGCCAGCAGACTGGGACAGGGGGGCACAGATACGCAGTATTTT. This sequence joins TRBV5-1 and TRBJ2-3; 11 bases match TRBD1. The V gene end was trimmed by 5 bases and the J gene end by 1 base; junction bases not matched to a gene: 3. The CDR3 covers 15 residues. The germline V gene encodes CDR1 SGHRS and CDR2 YFSETQ. Variable domain in full (rest from reference TRBV5-1 and TRBJ2-3): KAGVTQTPRYLIKTRGQQVTLSCSPISGHRSVSWYQQTPGQGLQFLFEYFSETQRNKGNFPGRFSGRQFSNSRSEMNVSTLELGDSALYLCASRLGQGGTDTQYFGPGTRLTVL.

The CDR3 is CSARDFRTPGLAGPDTQYF. The CDR3 region has the DNA TGCAGTGCTAGAGATTTCAGAACCCCGGGACTAGCGGGACCAGATACGCAGTATTTT. V gene TRBV20-1 combines with J gene TRBJ2-3; 13 nucleotides align to TRBD2. The CDR3 totals 19 residues. Trimming removed 0 bases from V and 4 bases from J; junction bases left unmatched: 13. Germline V gene lookup returns CDR1 DFQATT and CDR2 SNEGSKA (reference sequence).

This clonotype turned up a few times. This CDR3 is CSSPLTGLAGGEQFF. The CDR3 DNA reads TGCAGCTCTCCTCTAACGGGACTAGCGGGAGGCGAGCAGTTCTTC. The chain has TRBV29-1 and TRBJ2-1; the match to TRBD2 covers 15 bases. With V trimmed by 8 bases and J by 10 bases, 12 bases remained unmatched. CDR1 and CDR2 from the germline V gene are SQVTM and ANQGSEA. This CDR3 is 15 amino acids long.

This clonotype showed up just a few times. The J gene is TRBJ2-1, the V gene TRBV5-1; 11 nucleotides line up with TRBD2. In germline, CDR1 is SGHRS, CDR2 YFSETQ. V gave up 3 bases and J gave up 9 bases; unmatched junction bases: 14. This CDR3 is 17 amino acids long. This chain's CDR3 is CASSSIGGTSGSSEQFF. CDR3 bases: TGCGCCAGCAGCTCCATAGGGGGGACTAGCGGTTCCAGTGAGCAGTTCTTC.

The genes are TRBV20-1 and TRBJ1-1; TRBD1 matches at 8 bases. Germline V gives CDR1 DFQATT, CDR2 SNEGSKA (reference sequence). V dropped 6 bases and J dropped 4; count of bases not matched to a gene: 7. CDR3 length: 13 residues. CDR3 DNA: TGCAGTGCGCTCGCAGGGGGCTTCACTGAAGCTTTCTTT. Its translation is CSALAGGFTEAFF.

This clonotype was detected a few times. The chain uses TRBV12-3 or TRBV12-4 and TRBJ1-5, with 7 positions matching TRBD1. CDR3 length equals 15 residues. V trimming: 6 bases; J trimming: 3 bases; junction bases outside the gene matches: 8. The CDR3 bases are TGTGCCAGCAGCTCAACAGGGGCGGTCAATCAGCCCCAGCATTTT. It specifies CASSSTGAVNQPQHF.